Listed below are T cell receptor beta chains from one sample, sequenced in a study of beta chain features in type 1 diabetes. Generated by immunoSEQ multiplex PCR, the TCRdb table keeps only in-frame clones and is missing some. The table lists 600,000 to 700,000 clones, about an eighth of them singletons. The sample taken for sequencing was naive CD4+ T cells from blood. Every receptor here comes from a man aged 25-45 years with type 1 diabetes. Both conserved end residues are part of each CDR3. The D gene is left open where the match is weak. Clone size appears in some rows only: once, few, many, or a class for an expanded clone.

cdr3_length	j_call	clone_size	d_call	v_call	cdr3_nt	cdr3_aa
18	TRBJ2-2	few	-	TRBV14	TGTGCCAGCAGCCAAGAAATTTTAGCGGCTGCGAACACCGGGGAGCTGTTTTTT	CASSQEILAAANTGELFF
12	TRBJ2-2	few	-	TRBV18	TGTGCCAGCTCACCACCTCACGGGGAGCTGTTTTTT	CASSPPHGELFF
14	TRBJ1-3	-	-	TRBV6-6	TGTGCCAGCAGTTCGTCCACCTCCGGAAACACCATATATTTT	CASSSSTSGNTIYF
12	TRBJ1-6	few	-	TRBV28	TGTGCCAGCAGCGAGTATAATTCACCCCTCCACTTT	CASSEYNSPLHF
14	TRBJ2-2	-	-	TRBV5-1	TGCGCCAGCAGCTTGGATACGAACACCGGGGAGCTGTTTTTT	CASSLDTNTGELFF
15	TRBJ1-2	few	-	TRBV28	TGTGCCAGCAGGGCAATACAGGGCCCTAACTATGGCTACACCTTC	CASRAIQGPNYGYTF
15	TRBJ1-5	-	-	TRBV5-6	TGTGCCAGCAGCCGGGGCCCGGGGAGCAATCAGCCCCAGCATTTT	CASSRGPGSNQPQHF
15	TRBJ2-7	-	-	TRBV5-1	TGCGCCAGCAGCTTGGCCGTGGGGGCTTCCTACGAGCAGTACTTC	CASSLAVGASYEQYF
14	TRBJ1-6	-	-	TRBV7-6	TGTGCCAGCAGCTTAGACAGGAATAATTCACCCCTCCACTTT	CASSLDRNNSPLHF
14	TRBJ2-5	few	-	TRBV7-2	TGTGCCAGCAGCCCCAGTGGTCCCCAAGAGACCCAGTACTTC	CASSPSGPQETQYF
12	TRBJ2-5	few	TRBD1	TRBV30	TGTGCCTCATACAGGGGGCAAGAGACCCAGTACTTC	CASYRGQETQYF
14	TRBJ2-3	few	-	TRBV28	TGTGCCAGCAGTTCCGCAGGGGCGGGAGATACGCAGTATTTT	CASSSAGAGDTQYF
12	TRBJ2-7	-	-	TRBV5-6	TGTGCCAGCAGCTTCAGGCGGTACGAGCAGTACTTC	CASSFRRYEQYF
14	TRBJ1-2	few	TRBD1	TRBV6-5	TGTGCCAGCAGTTTCCACGGGGGACAGGGCCTTCTTTTATTC	CASSFHGGQGLLLF
14	TRBJ2-3	-	-	TRBV9	TGTGCCAGCAGCGTAGCTACCCAGGGAGATACGCAGTATTTT	CASSVATQGDTQYF
13	TRBJ1-1	-	-	TRBV6-5	TGTGCCAGTGGAGGGATGGGGAATACTGAAGCTTTCTTT	CASGGMGNTEAFF
15	TRBJ2-4	few	TRBD1	TRBV5-1	TGCGCCAGCAGCCGAACAACCGGGACAGCAAACATTCAGTACTTC	CASSRTTGTANIQYF
15	TRBJ2-3	few	TRBD2	TRBV6-5	TGTGCCAGCAGTTACTCCGAGGGTAGCGGGGATACGCAGTATTTT	CASSYSEGSGDTQYF
14	TRBJ2-7	-	-	TRBV15	TGTGCCACCAGCAGAGATGTGGGTTCCTACGAGCAGTACTTC	CATSRDVGSYEQYF